This T cell receptor (beta chain) emerged from a study of beta chain features in type 1 diabetes. Expressed TCRB transcripts were sequenced because the entire RNA isolate underwent reverse transcription. Clones were read by immunoSEQ multiplex PCR, and TCRdb kept only the in-frame ones, dropping some. The table has fewer than 900,000 clones, 15% to 20% seen once; the top ten hold roughly 0.025%. From germline, CDR1 is SGHAT and CDR2 FQNNGV. The length of the CDR3 is 12 residues. With V trimmed by 1 base and J by 12 bases, 6 bases remained unmatched. Purity above 95% was achieved in all sorted populations.

The chain employs TRBV11-2 and TRBJ2-7; TRBD1 matches 7 bases. This clonotype originated in a woman aged 18-29 years in good health. The sequenced sample was naive CD4+ T cells from blood. The CDR3 spells CASSLGDRERYF. Written as DNA, the CDR3 is TGTGCCAGCAGCTTAGGAGACAGGGAAAGGTACTTC.